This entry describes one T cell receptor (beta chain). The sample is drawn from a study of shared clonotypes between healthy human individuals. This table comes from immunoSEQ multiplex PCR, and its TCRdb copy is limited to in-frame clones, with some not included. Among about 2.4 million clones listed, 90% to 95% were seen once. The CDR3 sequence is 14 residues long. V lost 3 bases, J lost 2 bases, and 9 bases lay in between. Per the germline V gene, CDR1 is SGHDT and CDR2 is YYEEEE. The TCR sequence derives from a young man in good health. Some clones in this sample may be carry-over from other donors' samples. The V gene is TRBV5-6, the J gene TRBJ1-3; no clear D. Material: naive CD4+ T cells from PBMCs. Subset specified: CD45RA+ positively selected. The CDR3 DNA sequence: TGTGCCAGCAGCTCTGGACCGGCTGGAAACACCATATATTTT. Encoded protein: CASSSGPAGNTIYF.